These 21 T cell receptor beta chains share one sample of origin, sequenced in a study of cytomegalovirus exposure and HLA in healthy donors. The PCR used 60 Vbeta and 13 Jbeta primers. Only in-frame clones appear in the TCRdb table, and some are missing; sequencing was by immunoSEQ multiplex PCR. The sample shows around 120,000 clones, less than 65% of them seen only once. The sample was PBMCs. The receptors originated from a man aged 40-49 years in good health and CMV-seropositive.

This chain joins TRBV19 and TRBJ2-7; possible D gene TRBD2, 7 bases. This CDR3 region has 16 residues. The V end was cut by 4 bases, the J end by 2 bases, with 18 bases between. CDR1 is LNHDA, CDR2 SQIVND, per germline (reference sequence). CDR3 DNA sequence: TGTGCCAGTAGTACCTCCTTAGGGGGGGTCGCCTACGAGCAGTACTTC. It encodes CASSTSLGGVAYEQYF.

The rearrangement links TRBV5-1 to TRBJ1-2, with a possible D match to TRBD1 (5 bases). V dropped 5 bases and J dropped 4 bases, with 18 bases sitting between them. The CDR3 contains 15 residues. Germline CDR1 reads SGHRS; CDR2 reads YFSETQ. The CDR3 reads CASRLELGVRYGYTF. The CDR3 DNA sequence: TGCGCCAGCAGGCTTGAATTAGGGGTCCGCTATGGCTACACCTTC.

This clone was seen a handful of times. This chain connects TRBV27 to TRBJ2-1, with 7 nucleotides matching TRBD2. The CDR3 sequence is 16 residues long. V lost 8 bases, J lost 9 bases, and 19 bases stayed unmatched. Per germline, CDR1 MNHEY and CDR2 SMNVEV (reference sequence). CDR3 DNA: TGTGCCAGCGGACGACTAGCATTTGGGCAAAACGGTGAGCAGTTCTTC. Residues: CASGRLAFGQNGEQFF.

This clone was observed a few times. This chain uses TRBV28 with TRBJ2-5; perhaps TRBD1 as D (6 bases). The CDR3 is 13 amino acids. The germline V and J ends were trimmed by 7 bases and 4 bases, with 13 bases remaining between them. Germline V gene sequence: CDR1 MDHEN, CDR2 SYDVKM. The CDR3: CASTSQGRETQYF. The CDR3 coding sequence is TGTGCCAGCACCAGCCAGGGGAGAGAGACCCAGTACTTC.

The chain has TRBV9 and TRBJ1-2; possibly TRBD1 for D (5 bases). This CDR3 spans 15 amino acids. Trimming shortened V by 0 bases and J by 4 bases, and 13 bases separated the two germline ends. The germline gives CDR1 SGDLS, CDR2 YYNGEE. The CDR3 reads CASSVGGGRAYGYTF. The CDR3 DNA reads as TGTGCCAGCAGCGTAGGGGGCGGCAGAGCCTATGGCTACACCTTC.

This clone was picked up one time. This CDR3 reads CASSQGQESPQHF. The CDR3 DNA sequence: TGTGCCAGCAGCCAAGGACAGGAATCGCCCCAGCATTTT. V and J are TRBV7-3 and TRBJ1-5; 7 bases align to TRBD1. The germline V gene has CDR1 SGHTA and CDR2 FQGTGA. With V trimmed by 5 bases and J by 9 bases, 7 bases remained unmatched. This CDR3 is built from 13 residues. The full variable domain, its missing parts supplied by reference TRBV7-3 and TRBJ1-5, is GAGVSQTPSNKVTEKGKYVELRCDPISGHTALYWYRQSLGQGPEFLIYFQGTGAADDSGLPNDRFFAVRPEGSVSTLKIQRTERGDSAVYLCASSQGQESPQHFGDGTRLSIL.

This clone showed up just a few times. The V call is TRBV18, the J call TRBJ1-2, with D hard to call. The germline V and J ends were trimmed by 4 bases and 3 bases, with 12 bases remaining between them. The CDR3 has 14 residues. Per the germline V gene, CDR1 is KGHSH and CDR2 is LQKENI. In nucleotides, the CDR3 is TGTGCCAGCTCACAGCGGGTGTCTGACTATGGCTACACCTTC. Encoded protein: CASSQRVSDYGYTF. Complete variable domain (other parts from reference TRBV18 and TRBJ1-2): NAGVMQNPRHLVRRRGQEARLRCSPMKGHSHVYWYRQLPEEGLKFMVYLQKENIIDESGMPKERFSAEFPKEGPSILRIQQVVRGDSAAYFCASSQRVSDYGYTFGSGTRLTVV.

The chain uses TRBV4-2 and TRBJ2-3, with a possible D match to TRBD2 (5 bases). The V gene lost 0 bases and the J gene lost 5 bases, with 12 bases spanning the gap. CDR1 LGHNA and CDR2 YNFKEQ come from the germline V gene. This CDR3 comprises 15 residues. CDR3 loop: CASSQDEGVRDTQYF. The CDR3 bases are TGTGCCAGCAGCCAAGATGAGGGAGTACGAGATACGCAGTATTTT.

CDR3 protein: CASGRTDSYNEQFF. DNA of the CDR3: TGTGCCAGCGGCAGGACAGACTCCTACAATGAGCAGTTCTTC. The rearrangement joins TRBV13 to TRBJ2-1; tentatively, D is TRBD1 (6 bases). This CDR3 region has 14 residues. With 8 bases removed from V and 0 bases from J, the gap between germline ends came to 11 bases. In germline, CDR1 is PRHDT, CDR2 FYEKMQ (reference sequence).

The sample holds a few counts of this clone. CDR3 residues: CASQPSTGALGGELFF. The CDR3 coding sequence is TGTGCCAGTCAGCCCTCGACAGGGGCTTTGGGCGGGGAGCTGTTTTTT. The rearrangement uses TRBV27 and TRBJ2-2; 8 bases line up with TRBD1. The germline V gene has CDR1 MNHEY and CDR2 SMNVEV (reference sequence). V shed 9 bases and J 7 bases; nucleotides not matched to a gene: 16. The CDR3 covers 16 residues.

The J gene is TRBJ2-7, the V gene TRBV6-6, with a weak D call TRBD1 (6 bases). V was trimmed by 5 bases and J by 8 bases, leaving 10 bases between them. This CDR3 has 11 residues. Germline CDR1 and CDR2: MNHNY and SVGAGI (reference sequence). In nucleotides, the CDR3 is TGTGCCAGCAGTCGACAGGAGAAGCAGTACTTC. Translation: CASSRQEKQYF.

J is TRBJ2-1 and V is TRBV5-1; 7 bases line up with TRBD2. V trimming: 4 bases; J trimming: 9 bases; junction bases outside the gene matches: 10. The length of the CDR3 is 14 residues. Per the germline V gene, CDR1 is SGHRS and CDR2 is YFSETQ. CDR3 region: CASSGLVGLGEQFF. The DNA of the CDR3 is TGCGCCAGCAGCGGACTAGTGGGGTTGGGTGAGCAGTTCTTC. Full variable domain (rest looked up from reference TRBV5-1 and TRBJ2-1): KAGVTQTPRYLIKTRGQQVTLSCSPISGHRSVSWYQQTPGQGLQFLFEYFSETQRNKGNFPGRFSGRQFSNSRSEMNVSTLELGDSALYLCASSGLVGLGEQFFGPGTRLTVL.

The chain combines TRBV6-5 with TRBJ2-7, with 7 bases identical to TRBD1. With 4 bases clipped from V and 2 bases from J, the junction kept 5 bases outside the gene matches. Germline CDR1 MNHEY, CDR2 SVGAGI. This CDR3 spans 14 amino acids. CDR3 residues: CASSFSDRAYEQYF. The CDR3 DNA is TGTGCCAGCAGTTTCTCAGACAGGGCCTACGAGCAGTACTTC.

The genes are TRBV5-4 and TRBJ1-1; 8 bases align to TRBD1. The CDR3 loop spans 15 amino acids. Germline V gene data show CDR1 as SGHNT and CDR2 as YYREEE (reference sequence). The V gene end was trimmed by 0 bases and the J gene end by 5 bases; junction bases not matched to a gene: 6. This CDR3 is CASSLGSGGGTEAFF. The DNA for the CDR3 is TGTGCCAGCAGCTTGGGCTCAGGGGGCGGAACTGAAGCTTTCTTT.

This chain joins TRBV30 and TRBJ2-7, with D perhaps given as TRBD1 or TRBD2 (7 bases each). V lost 8 bases, J lost 3 bases, and 20 bases lay in between. The CDR3 runs to 14 residues. CDR1 GTSNPN and CDR2 SVGIG come from the germline V gene (reference sequence). The CDR3 loop reads CAGTAGLDLYEQYF. The DNA of the CDR3 is TGTGCCGGGACAGCGGGACTCGACCTCTACGAGCAGTACTTC.

The chain combines TRBV2 with TRBJ1-3; unclear D gene. The CDR3 contains 15 residues. Looked up from germline, CDR1 is SNHLY and CDR2 is FYNNEI. The germline V and J ends were trimmed by 1 base and 3 bases, with 10 bases remaining between them. CDR3 loop: CASSEGIVSGNTIYF. As DNA, the CDR3 is TGTGCCAGCAGTGAAGGCATTGTCAGTGGAAACACCATATATTTT.

This clone showed up just a few times. The chain is built from TRBV4-3 and TRBJ2-3; 8 nucleotides match TRBD2. CDR1 is LGHNA, CDR2 YSLEER, per germline. The CDR3 runs to 18 residues. Trimming took 0 bases from V and 0 from J; bases not matched to a gene: 8. This CDR3 reads CASSQDLISGISTDTQYF. Written as DNA, the CDR3 is TGCGCCAGCAGCCAAGATTTGATTAGCGGGATCAGCACAGATACGCAGTATTTT.

This CDR3 reads CASSWAQGALGYTF. The CDR3 DNA is TGCGCCAGCAGCTGGGCGCAGGGGGCCCTTGGCTACACCTTC. The gene calls are TRBV5-1 and TRBJ1-2; 8 nucleotides agree with TRBD1. The J segment lost 7 bases and the V segment lost 3 bases, leaving 8 bases of the junction unmatched. The CDR3 contains 14 residues. Germline CDR1 is SGHRS and CDR2 is YFSETQ.

The chain recombines TRBV4-1 with TRBJ2-4, with a possible D match to TRBD2 (5 bases). CDR3 length: 18 amino acids. Trimming cost V 0 bases and J 3 bases, with 18 bases left between them. Germline assignment: CDR1 MGHRA and CDR2 YSYEKL. This chain's CDR3 is CASSQEFAWRPLKNIQYF. Here the CDR3 DNA reads TGCGCCAGCAGCCAAGAGTTTGCCTGGAGGCCGCTCAAAAACATTCAGTACTTC.

The chain couples TRBV9 to TRBJ1-5; 7 bases fit TRBD1. V shed 2 bases, J shed 2 bases, and the junction held 10 bases outside the gene matches. The CDR3 has 17 amino acids. Germline CDR1 SGDLS, CDR2 YYNGEE. The CDR3 is CASSVRGPGRGNQPQHF. The CDR3 DNA is TGTGCCAGCAGCGTGAGGGGGCCGGGTCGTGGCAATCAGCCCCAGCATTTT.

The chain joins TRBV2 to TRBJ1-4; D possibly corresponds to TRBD1 (6 bases). Germline V gene sequence: CDR1 SNHLY, CDR2 FYNNEI. The CDR3 contains 16 residues. V shed 2 bases and J shed 0 bases, with 10 bases lying between them. This CDR3 is CASSEWTAATNEKLFF. The CDR3 nucleotides read TGTGCCAGCAGTGAATGGACAGCTGCAACTAATGAAAAACTGTTTTTT. Based on the CDR3 plus reference TRBV2 and TRBJ1-4, the full variable domain is EPEVTQTPSHQVTQMGQEVILRCVPISNHLYFYWYRQILGQKVEFLVSFYNNEISEKSEIFDDQFSVERPDGSNFTLKIRSTKLEDSAMYFCASSEWTAATNEKLFFGSGTQLSVL.